The rows below give T cell receptor beta chains drawn from one sample of a study of technical replicates of blood from a handful of donors. The method was immunoSEQ multiplex PCR; TCRdb's version includes in-frame clones alone and lacks a portion of them. Of 67,000 or so clones listed, 95% to 96% are singletons. Sequencing used T cells isolated from PBMCs. The receptors stem from a human donor in good health. The CDR3 runs from the conserved cysteine through the conserved F or W. A D gene is named only where the DNA matches it firmly. Clone size is given for some rows only: seen once, a few or many times, or a class if the clone is expanded.

d_call: .; j_call: TRBJ1-1; v_call: TRBV5-1; clone_size: .; cdr3_aa: CASSLRLNTEAFF; cdr3_nt: TGCGCCAGCAGCTTGAGACTCAACACTGAAGCTTTCTTT
d_call: .; j_call: TRBJ2-7; v_call: TRBV6-5; clone_size: .; cdr3_aa: CASSQNYEQYF; cdr3_nt: TGTGCCAGCAGCCAAAACTACGAGCAGTACTTC
d_call: TRBD1; j_call: TRBJ1-6; v_call: TRBV5-1; clone_size: once; cdr3_aa: CASRQADRGNSPLHF; cdr3_nt: TGCGCCAGCAGACAGGCGGACAGGGGGAATTCACCCCTCCACTTT
d_call: TRBD1; j_call: TRBJ2-4; v_call: TRBV5-1; clone_size: .; cdr3_aa: CASSLEGTGRPPIQYF; cdr3_nt: TGCGCCAGCAGCTTGGAAGGGACAGGGAGGCCTCCGATTCAGTACTTC
d_call: TRBD1; j_call: TRBJ2-5; v_call: TRBV7-2; clone_size: .; cdr3_aa: CASSPDRGYWETQYF; cdr3_nt: TGTGCCAGCAGCCCCGACAGGGGGTACTGGGAGACCCAGTACTTC
d_call: .; j_call: TRBJ2-4; v_call: TRBV4-2; clone_size: .; cdr3_aa: CASSQEEGLLAKNIQYF; cdr3_nt: TGTGCCAGCAGCCAAGAGGAGGGCCTTTTAGCCAAAAACATTCAGTACTTC
d_call: TRBD1; j_call: TRBJ2-2; v_call: TRBV6-1; clone_size: .; cdr3_aa: CASSGDRGGFRSGELFF; cdr3_nt: TGTGCCAGCAGTGGGGACAGGGGCGGTTTCAGGTCCGGGGAGCTGTTTTTT
d_call: TRBD1; j_call: TRBJ1-3; v_call: TRBV30; clone_size: .; cdr3_aa: CAWSGKGAVRSGNTIYF; cdr3_nt: TGTGCCTGGAGTGGTAAGGGGGCAGTCCGCTCTGGAAACACCATATATTTT
d_call: TRBD1; j_call: TRBJ2-1; v_call: TRBV5-1; clone_size: .; cdr3_aa: CASSFRPGQGTASSYNEQFF; cdr3_nt: TGCGCCAGCAGCTTCCGTCCGGGACAGGGCACTGCGAGCTCCTACAATGAGCAGTTCTTC
d_call: .; j_call: TRBJ2-7; v_call: TRBV7-8; clone_size: .; cdr3_aa: CASSLDRPYEQYF; cdr3_nt: TGTGCCAGCAGCTTAGACAGACCCTACGAGCAGTACTTC
d_call: .; j_call: TRBJ1-5; v_call: TRBV6-1; clone_size: .; cdr3_aa: CASSVAGTVITNQPQHF; cdr3_nt: TGTGCCAGCAGTGTCGCGGGAACAGTAATCACCAATCAGCCCCAGCATTTT
d_call: .; j_call: TRBJ1-1; v_call: TRBV6-1; clone_size: .; cdr3_aa: CASLVDTEAFF; cdr3_nt: TGTGCCAGCTTAGTGGACACTGAAGCTTTCTTT
d_call: TRBD1; j_call: TRBJ1-2; v_call: TRBV7-9; clone_size: .; cdr3_aa: CASSPPWGQSPNYGYTF; cdr3_nt: TGTGCCAGCAGCCCTCCATGGGGACAGAGTCCTAACTATGGCTACACCTTC
d_call: TRBD1; j_call: TRBJ2-7; v_call: TRBV27; clone_size: .; cdr3_aa: CASSPSPGTGTYEQYF; cdr3_nt: TGTGCCAGCAGTCCTTCCCCCGGGACAGGGACCTACGAGCAGTACTTC
d_call: .; j_call: TRBJ2-3; v_call: TRBV4-1; clone_size: .; cdr3_aa: CASRFGLLNTDTQYF; cdr3_nt: TGCGCCAGCAGGTTCGGACTACTTAACACAGATACGCAGTATTTT
d_call: .; j_call: TRBJ2-2; v_call: TRBV6-1; clone_size: .; cdr3_aa: CASVNLAPGELFF; cdr3_nt: TGTGCCAGCGTTAACCTAGCGCCCGGGGAGCTGTTTTTT
d_call: TRBD1; j_call: TRBJ1-3; v_call: TRBV27; clone_size: .; cdr3_aa: CASSSTGLFGNTIYF; cdr3_nt: TGTGCCAGCAGTTCGACAGGGCTGTTTGGAAACACCATATATTTT
d_call: .; j_call: TRBJ1-2; v_call: TRBV4-1; clone_size: .; cdr3_aa: CASSQDLISGTHGYTF; cdr3_nt: TGCGCCAGCAGCCAAGATCTTATTTCCGGGACTCATGGCTACACCTTC
d_call: TRBD2; j_call: TRBJ2-7; v_call: TRBV2; clone_size: .; cdr3_aa: CASSAGAGEYEQYF; cdr3_nt: TGTGCCAGCAGTGCTGGGGCGGGAGAATATGAGCAGTACTTC
d_call: .; j_call: TRBJ2-5; v_call: TRBV29-1; clone_size: .; cdr3_aa: CSVEQGLAETQYF; cdr3_nt: TGCAGCGTTGAACAGGGGTTAGCGGAGACCCAGTACTTC
d_call: .; j_call: TRBJ1-1; v_call: TRBV11-2; clone_size: .; cdr3_aa: CASSFPGHLNTEAFF; cdr3_nt: TGTGCCAGCAGCTTTCCGGGACACCTGAACACTGAAGCTTTCTTT
d_call: .; j_call: TRBJ2-3; v_call: TRBV11-2; clone_size: .; cdr3_aa: CASSFIGGSTDTQYF; cdr3_nt: TGTGCCAGCAGCTTTATCGGGGGAAGCACAGATACGCAGTATTTT
d_call: TRBD2; j_call: TRBJ2-7; v_call: TRBV6-5; clone_size: .; cdr3_aa: CASASGGGWEQYF; cdr3_nt: TGTGCCAGCGCTAGCGGGGGGGGGTGGGAGCAGTACTTC
d_call: .; j_call: TRBJ2-7; v_call: TRBV7-9; clone_size: once; cdr3_aa: CASSPPGPIYEQYF; cdr3_nt: TGTGCCAGCAGCCCCCCGGGTCCGATCTACGAGCAGTACTTC
d_call: TRBD1; j_call: TRBJ1-4; v_call: TRBV5-1; clone_size: .; cdr3_aa: CASRRQGVDEKLFF; cdr3_nt: TGCGCCAGCAGACGACAGGGTGTGGATGAAAAACTGTTTTTT
d_call: .; j_call: TRBJ1-1; v_call: TRBV10-2; clone_size: .; cdr3_aa: CASEPERDTEAFF; cdr3_nt: TGCGCCAGCGAACCGGAGAGGGACACTGAAGCTTTCTTT
d_call: .; j_call: TRBJ1-2; v_call: TRBV25-1; clone_size: .; cdr3_aa: CASSPRGGGGYTF; cdr3_nt: TGTGCCAGCAGTCCCCGGGGCGGGGGGGGCTACACCTTC
d_call: .; j_call: TRBJ1-2; v_call: TRBV19; clone_size: .; cdr3_aa: CASSIIGARSKSDGYTF; cdr3_nt: TGTGCCAGTAGTATTATAGGGGCTAGATCCAAGTCGGATGGCTACACCTTC
d_call: TRBD2; j_call: TRBJ2-3; v_call: TRBV5-4; clone_size: .; cdr3_aa: CASSVAGGRTDTQYF; cdr3_nt: TGTGCCAGCAGCGTAGCGGGAGGGCGCACAGATACGCAGTATTTT
d_call: .; j_call: TRBJ1-5; v_call: TRBV27; clone_size: .; cdr3_aa: CASWTASYSNQPQHF; cdr3_nt: TGTGCCAGCTGGACAGCCAGTTATAGCAATCAGCCCCAGCATTTT
d_call: TRBD1; j_call: TRBJ1-2; v_call: TRBV30; clone_size: .; cdr3_aa: CAWSGQGGGYTF; cdr3_nt: TGTGCCTGGAGTGGACAGGGAGGCGGCTACACCTTC
d_call: .; j_call: TRBJ1-2; v_call: TRBV6-1; clone_size: .; cdr3_aa: CASSEGGF; cdr3_nt: TGTGCCAGCAGTGAGGGGGGGTTT
d_call: .; j_call: TRBJ2-7; v_call: TRBV7-9; clone_size: .; cdr3_aa: CASSAFLGAETRVVYEQYF; cdr3_nt: TGTGCCAGCAGCGCCTTCTTGGGCGCCGAAACTAGAGTGGTCTACGAGCAGTACTTC
d_call: TRBD1; j_call: TRBJ1-1; v_call: TRBV4-1; clone_size: once; cdr3_aa: CASSQDSGTGDTWNTEAFF; cdr3_nt: TGCGCCAGCAGCCAAGATTCTGGGACAGGCGATACCTGGAACACTGAAGCTTTCTTT
d_call: TRBD1; j_call: TRBJ1-5; v_call: TRBV19; clone_size: .; cdr3_aa: CASSITGVSQPQHF; cdr3_nt: TGTGCCAGTAGTATTACAGGGGTCAGTCAGCCCCAGCATTTT
d_call: TRBD2; j_call: TRBJ2-5; v_call: TRBV7-2; clone_size: .; cdr3_aa: CASSLGVSVAGPQETQYF; cdr3_nt: TGTGCCAGCAGCTTAGGTGTATCTGTAGCGGGACCCCAAGAGACCCAGTACTTC
d_call: .; j_call: TRBJ2-2; v_call: TRBV6-1; clone_size: .; cdr3_aa: CASSEGQGGAGELFF; cdr3_nt: TGTGCCAGCAGTGAAGGGCAGGGCGGTGCCGGGGAGCTGTTTTTT
d_call: .; j_call: TRBJ2-2; v_call: TRBV5-1; clone_size: .; cdr3_aa: CASSGAAANTGELFF; cdr3_nt: TGCGCCAGCAGCGGGGCGGCCGCGAACACCGGGGAGCTGTTTTTT
d_call: TRBD1; j_call: TRBJ2-1; v_call: TRBV19; clone_size: once; cdr3_aa: CASKPGTGDNEQFF; cdr3_nt: TGTGCCAGTAAACCCGGGACAGGGGACAATGAGCAGTTCTTC
d_call: .; j_call: TRBJ2-7; v_call: TRBV7-9; clone_size: .; cdr3_aa: CASSQPGDEQYF; cdr3_nt: TGTGCCAGCAGCCAACCGGGGGACGAGCAGTACTTC
d_call: .; j_call: TRBJ1-5; v_call: TRBV5-5; clone_size: .; cdr3_aa: CASSAVPLGQPQHF; cdr3_nt: TGTGCCAGCAGCGCGGTCCCACTCGGTCAGCCCCAGCATTTT
d_call: TRBD1; j_call: TRBJ2-7; v_call: TRBV7-9; clone_size: .; cdr3_aa: CASSLRSRGPRPFYEQYF; cdr3_nt: TGTGCCAGCAGCTTACGATCCAGGGGGCCCAGGCCCTTTTACGAGCAGTACTTC
d_call: TRBD1; j_call: TRBJ1-2; v_call: TRBV29-1; clone_size: .; cdr3_aa: CSDDRDYGYTF; cdr3_nt: TGCAGCGATGACAGGGACTATGGCTACACCTTC
d_call: .; j_call: TRBJ1-5; v_call: TRBV6-1; clone_size: .; cdr3_aa: CASSEREVGQPQHF; cdr3_nt: TGTGCCAGCAGCGAGAGGGAGGTCGGTCAGCCCCAGCATTTT
d_call: TRBD1; j_call: TRBJ2-7; v_call: TRBV30; clone_size: .; cdr3_aa: CAWWPGQGHEQYF; cdr3_nt: TGTGCCTGGTGGCCGGGACAGGGTCACGAGCAGTACTTC
d_call: .; j_call: TRBJ1-2; v_call: TRBV6-5; clone_size: .; cdr3_aa: CASSPQDIWGYTF; cdr3_nt: TGTGCCAGCAGTCCACAGGACATTTGGGGCTACACCTTC